This T cell receptor (beta chain) was obtained from a study of T cell responses to AZD1222 COVID-19 vaccine. On this clone itself: No antigen is known for it.

The V and J ends lost 3 bases and 8 bases respectively, with 10 bases between them. CDR1 and CDR2 (germline): MDHEN, SYDVKM. The CDR3 is 13 amino acids. Study conclusions and caveats: The study found vaccine-associated CD4 TCRs spanning spike, dominant at 160-218 and 743-854. Only six or seven AZD1222 recipients tested seropositive at baseline. With two AZD1222 doses given, Spike-specific TCR breadth and depth both rose.

The data were produced by immunoSEQ multiplex PCR, yet TCRdb's version contains in-frame clones alone and is incomplete. In the table there are 110,000 to 150,000 clones, around 89% of which are singletons. This clonotype was obtained from an adult in good health. The chain is built from TRBV28 and TRBJ1-4, with no clear D. The specimen comprised peripheral blood, sampled on day 0 of AZD1222 vaccination. The CDR3 reads CASSFGVGEKLFF. CDR3 sequence (DNA): TGTGCCAGCAGTTTCGGGGTAGGGGAAAAACTGTTTTTT.